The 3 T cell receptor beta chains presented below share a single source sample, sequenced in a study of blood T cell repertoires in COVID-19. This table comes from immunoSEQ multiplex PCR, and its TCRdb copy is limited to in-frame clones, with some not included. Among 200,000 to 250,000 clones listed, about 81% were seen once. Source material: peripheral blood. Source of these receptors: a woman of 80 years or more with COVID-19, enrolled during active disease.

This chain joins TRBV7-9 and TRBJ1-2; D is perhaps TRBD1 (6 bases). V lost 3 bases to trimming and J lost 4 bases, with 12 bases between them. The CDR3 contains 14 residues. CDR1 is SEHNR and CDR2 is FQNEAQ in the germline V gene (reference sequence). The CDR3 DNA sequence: TGTGCCAGCAGCTTTGAGGGGGTAGGCTATGGCTACACCTTC. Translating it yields CASSFEGVGYGYTF.

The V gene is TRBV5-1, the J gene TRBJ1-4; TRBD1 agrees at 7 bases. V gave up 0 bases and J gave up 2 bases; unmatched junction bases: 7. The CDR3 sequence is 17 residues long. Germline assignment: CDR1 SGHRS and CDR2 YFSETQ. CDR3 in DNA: TGCGCCAGCAGCTTGGGAGTGACGACAGGGACTAATGAAAAACTGTTTTTT. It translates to CASSLGVTTGTNEKLFF.

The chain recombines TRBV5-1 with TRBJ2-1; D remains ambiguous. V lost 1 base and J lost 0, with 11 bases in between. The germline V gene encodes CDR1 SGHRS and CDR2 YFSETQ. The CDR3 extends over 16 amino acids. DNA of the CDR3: TGCGCCAGCAGCTTGAATCTGCGGAGCTCCTACAATGAGCAGTTCTTC. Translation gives CASSLNLRSSYNEQFF.